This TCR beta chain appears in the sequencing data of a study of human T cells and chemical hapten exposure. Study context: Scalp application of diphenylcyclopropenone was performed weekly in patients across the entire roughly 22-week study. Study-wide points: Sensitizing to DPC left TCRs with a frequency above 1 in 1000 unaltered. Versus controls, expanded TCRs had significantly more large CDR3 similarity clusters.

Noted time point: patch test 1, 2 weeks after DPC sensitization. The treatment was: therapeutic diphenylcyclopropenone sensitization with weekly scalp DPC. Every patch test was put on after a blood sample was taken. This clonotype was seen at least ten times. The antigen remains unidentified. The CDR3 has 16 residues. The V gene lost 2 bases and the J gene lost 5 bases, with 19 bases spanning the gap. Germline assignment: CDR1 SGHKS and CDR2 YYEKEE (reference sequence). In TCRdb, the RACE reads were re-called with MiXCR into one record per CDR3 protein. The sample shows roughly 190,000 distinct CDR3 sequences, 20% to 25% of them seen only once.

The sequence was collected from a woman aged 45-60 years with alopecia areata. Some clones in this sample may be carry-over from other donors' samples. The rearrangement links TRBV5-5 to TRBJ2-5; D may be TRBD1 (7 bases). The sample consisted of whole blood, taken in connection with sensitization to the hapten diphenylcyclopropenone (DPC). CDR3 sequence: CASSFITGQRAETQYF. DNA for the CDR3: TGTGCCAGCAGCTTCATCACGGGACAGCGGGCTGAGACCCAGTACTTC.